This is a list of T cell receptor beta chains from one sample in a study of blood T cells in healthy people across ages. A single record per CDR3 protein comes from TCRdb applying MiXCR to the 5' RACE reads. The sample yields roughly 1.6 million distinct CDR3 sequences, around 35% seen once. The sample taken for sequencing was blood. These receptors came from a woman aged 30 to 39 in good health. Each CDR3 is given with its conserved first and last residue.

CDR3 protein: CASSQDRGAWGTQYF
V gene: TRBV4-1
CDR3 length: 15
J gene: TRBJ2-5

CDR3 protein: CASSQDAADTQYF
V gene: TRBV3-1
CDR3 length: 13
J gene: TRBJ2-3

CDR3 protein: CSASESSPETQYF
V gene: TRBV20-1
CDR3 length: 13
J gene: TRBJ2-5

CDR3 protein: CASSFEGLDLVNTEAFF
V gene: TRBV5-1
CDR3 length: 17
J gene: TRBJ1-1

CDR3 protein: CASSLLPGNGGGGTDTQYF
V gene: TRBV7-2
CDR3 length: 19
J gene: TRBJ2-3

CDR3 protein: CASSSGQPDIQEWTQYF
V gene: TRBV7-9
CDR3 length: 17
J gene: TRBJ2-5

CDR3 protein: CASSSNVAGYTF
V gene: TRBV11-2
CDR3 length: 12
J gene: TRBJ1-2

CDR3 protein: CASSYTSVHEQYF
V gene: TRBV6-2/TRBV6-3
CDR3 length: 13
J gene: TRBJ2-7

CDR3 protein: CAWTFGDGITEAFF
V gene: TRBV30
CDR3 length: 14
J gene: TRBJ1-1

CDR3 protein: CSALTGDRNTEAFF
V gene: TRBV20-1
CDR3 length: 14
J gene: TRBJ1-1

CDR3 protein: CASSSPLTSGVYEQYF
V gene: TRBV11-2
CDR3 length: 16
J gene: TRBJ2-7

CDR3 protein: CASSHPGGGGTDTQYF
V gene: TRBV5-5
CDR3 length: 16
J gene: TRBJ2-3

CDR3 protein: CASSLKGAGGYTF
V gene: TRBV27
CDR3 length: 13
J gene: TRBJ1-2

CDR3 protein: CAISPGQGGVDEQFF
V gene: TRBV10-3
CDR3 length: 15
J gene: TRBJ2-1

CDR3 protein: CASSILDMNTEAFF
V gene: TRBV28
CDR3 length: 14
J gene: TRBJ1-1

CDR3 protein: CASSFSLTGDTQYF
V gene: TRBV7-9
CDR3 length: 14
J gene: TRBJ2-3